The source of this T cell receptor beta chain is a study of blood T cell repertoires in COVID-19. Looking at the study overall: The study drew acute and convalescent COVID-19 samples from the United States, Italy and Spain. PBMCs, B-cell-depleted T cells, or T cells provided the cDNA or gDNA that made up the material.

In the source study's methods: Using reference gene primer amplification, nucleated cell counts were estimated. Measured with immunoSEQ multiplex PCR; TCRdb has only the in-frame clones, and not every one. The V and J calls and the clone size are those of that table, but D and trimming were determined from the DNA. Here the sample spans under 45,000 clones, 86% being singletons. The CDR3 totals 16 residues. Germline V CDR1 and CDR2: LGHNA, YNFKEQ. Trimming left V 3 bases short and J 4 bases short, with 17 bases between. This clone was detected once. Sequencing was performed on peripheral blood. This clonotype was sampled from a man aged 55 to 70 with active COVID-19. The chain uses TRBV4-2 and TRBJ2-3; the D gene is possibly TRBD2 (6 bases). The CDR3 is CASSQEGVWGADTQYF. The CDR3 region has the DNA TGTGCCAGCAGCCAGGAGGGTGTCTGGGGGGCAGATACGCAGTATTTT.